This TCR beta chain was identified in a study of cytomegalovirus exposure and HLA in healthy donors. CDR3 size: 15 residues. Germline values: CDR1 SGDLS, CDR2 YYNGEE. Deletions cut 4 bases from V and 0 bases from J, with 12 bases between. Findings and limits, study-wide: A likely sequencing artifact accounted for one observed cluster of highly shared sequence variants. About 150 TCR beta chains were listed as cytomegalovirus-associated.

This clone was seen only a few times. The antigen is unknown. The PCR was carried out with 60 Vbeta primers and 13 Jbeta primers. Clones were read by immunoSEQ multiplex PCR, and TCRdb kept only the in-frame ones, dropping some. The sample lists 100,000 to 150,000 clones; nearly 80% were seen once. The receptor was derived from a male donor in good health and CMV-seronegative. Sequenced material: PBMCs. The gene calls are TRBV9 and TRBJ2-3, with D tentatively TRBD2 (5 bases). The CDR3: CASSPRGDSTDTQYF. DNA for the CDR3: TGTGCCAGCAGCCCCCGGGGAGACAGCACAGATACGCAGTATTTT.